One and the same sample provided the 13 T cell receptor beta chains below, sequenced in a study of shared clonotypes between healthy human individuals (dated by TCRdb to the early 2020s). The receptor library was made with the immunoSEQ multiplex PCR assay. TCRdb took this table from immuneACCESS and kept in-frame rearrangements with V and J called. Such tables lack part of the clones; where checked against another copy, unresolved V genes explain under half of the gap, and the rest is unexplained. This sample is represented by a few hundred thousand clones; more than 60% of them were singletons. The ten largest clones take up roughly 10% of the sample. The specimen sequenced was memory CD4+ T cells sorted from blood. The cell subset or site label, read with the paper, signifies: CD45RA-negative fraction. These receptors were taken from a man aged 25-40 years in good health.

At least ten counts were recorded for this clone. CDR3 DNA: TGCGCCAGCAGCTTGATTACAGGGACCTCCTACGAGCAGTACTTC. It encodes CASSLITGTSYEQYF. The chain uses TRBV5-1 and TRBJ2-7; tentative D call: TRBD1 (6 bases). Germline CDR1 SGHRS, CDR2 YFSETQ. Between the trimmed V and J ends, which lost 1 base and 0 bases, there was a span of 11 bases. This CDR3 region has 15 residues.

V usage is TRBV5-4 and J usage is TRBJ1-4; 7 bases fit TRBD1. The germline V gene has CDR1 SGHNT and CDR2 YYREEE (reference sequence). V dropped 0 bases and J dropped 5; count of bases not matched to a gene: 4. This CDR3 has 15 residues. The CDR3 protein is CASSLGGGQNEKLFF. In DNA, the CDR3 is TGTGCCAGCAGCTTGGGGGGGGGACAGAATGAAAAACTGTTTTTT.

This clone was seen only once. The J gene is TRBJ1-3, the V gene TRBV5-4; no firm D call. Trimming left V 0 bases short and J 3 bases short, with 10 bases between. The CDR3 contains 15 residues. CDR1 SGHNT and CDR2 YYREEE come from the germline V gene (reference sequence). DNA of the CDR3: TGTGCCAGCAGCTTGGGGAGACCGAGTGGAAACACCATATATTTT. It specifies CASSLGRPSGNTIYF.

The CDR3 nucleotides read TGTGCCAGCTCACCGTTACTCGGGGCCAACGTCCTGACTTTC. Its protein product is CASSPLLGANVLTF. This chain joins TRBV18 and TRBJ2-6, with D hard to call. V lost 3 bases and J lost 4, with 7 bases in between. Germline CDR1 reads KGHSH; CDR2 reads LQKENI. The CDR3 consists of 14 residues.

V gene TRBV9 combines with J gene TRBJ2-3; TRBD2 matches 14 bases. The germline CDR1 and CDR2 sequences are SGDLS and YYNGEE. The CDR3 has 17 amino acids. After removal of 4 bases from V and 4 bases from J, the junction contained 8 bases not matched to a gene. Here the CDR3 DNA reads TGTGCCAGCAGCCTGACTAGCGGGAGGGCCCTCGCAGATACGCAGTATTTT. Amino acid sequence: CASSLTSGRALADTQYF.

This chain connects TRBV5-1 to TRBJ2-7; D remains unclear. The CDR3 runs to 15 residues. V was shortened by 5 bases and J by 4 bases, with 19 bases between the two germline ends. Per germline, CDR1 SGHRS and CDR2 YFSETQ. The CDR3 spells CASRDLSGSGYEQYF. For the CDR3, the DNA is TGCGCCAGCAGGGACCTTTCTGGATCTGGATACGAGCAGTACTTC. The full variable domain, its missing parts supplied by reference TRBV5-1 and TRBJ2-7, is KAGVTQTPRYLIKTRGQQVTLSCSPISGHRSVSWYQQTPGQGLQFLFEYFSETQRNKGNFPGRFSGRQFSNSRSEMNVSTLELGDSALYLCASRDLSGSGYEQYFGPGTRLTVT.

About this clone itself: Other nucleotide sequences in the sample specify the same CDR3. CDR3 in amino acids: CASSLGQGLDTQYF. The CDR3, as DNA: TGCGCCAGCAGCTTGGGCCAGGGCCTAGATACGCAGTATTTT. The J gene is TRBJ2-3, the V gene TRBV5-1, with D perhaps matching TRBD1 (5 bases). V was shortened by 0 bases and J by 5 bases, with 10 bases between the two germline ends. CDR3 length: 14 amino acids. Per the germline V gene, CDR1 is SGHRS and CDR2 is YFSETQ.

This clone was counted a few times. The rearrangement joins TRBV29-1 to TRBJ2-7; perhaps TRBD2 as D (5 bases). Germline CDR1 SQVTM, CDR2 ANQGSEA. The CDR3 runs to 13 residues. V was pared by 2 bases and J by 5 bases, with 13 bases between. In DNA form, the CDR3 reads TGCAGCGTTGAATCGAGAGAGGGCGACGAGCAGTACTTC. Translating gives CSVESREGDEQYF.

The CDR3 sequence: CASSPPPSDTNYGYTF. CDR3 sequence (DNA): TGTGCCAGCTCACCCCCACCCAGCGATACTAACTATGGCTACACCTTC. The chain links TRBV18 to TRBJ1-2; D uncertain. The CDR3 is 16 residues long. Germline values: CDR1 KGHSH, CDR2 LQKENI. The ends were cut back, 3 bases at V and 0 bases at J, with 14 bases in the middle. The variable domain in full, completed from reference TRBV18 and TRBJ1-2, reads NAGVMQNPRHLVRRRGQEARLRCSPMKGHSHVYWYRQLPEEGLKFMVYLQKENIIDESGMPKERFSAEFPKEGPSILRIQQVVRGDSAAYFCASSPPPSDTNYGYTFGSGTRLTVV.

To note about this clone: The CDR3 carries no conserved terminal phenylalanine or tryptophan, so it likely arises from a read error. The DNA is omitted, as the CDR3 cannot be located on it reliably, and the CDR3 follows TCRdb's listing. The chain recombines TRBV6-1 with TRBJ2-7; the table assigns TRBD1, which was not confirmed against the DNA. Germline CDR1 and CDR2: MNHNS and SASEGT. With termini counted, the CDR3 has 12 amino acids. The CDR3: CASRDDQGPATA.

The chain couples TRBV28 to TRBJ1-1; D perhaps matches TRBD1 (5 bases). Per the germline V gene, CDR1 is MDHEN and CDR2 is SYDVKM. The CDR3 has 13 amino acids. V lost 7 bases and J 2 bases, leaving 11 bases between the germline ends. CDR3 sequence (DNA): TGTGCCAGCACCCGGGGGTTTAACACTGAAGCTTTCTTT. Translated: CASTRGFNTEAFF.

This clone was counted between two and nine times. The CDR3 protein is CASSDRVAREQYF. DNA for the CDR3: TGTGCCAGCAGTGATAGGGTAGCGCGGGAGCAGTACTTC. The chain links TRBV2 to TRBJ2-7, with a possible D match to TRBD2 (5 bases). There are 13 residues in the CDR3. The V end lost 3 bases, the J end lost 7 bases, and 13 bases lay between the germline ends. Per germline, CDR1 SNHLY and CDR2 FYNNEI. The full variable domain, its missing parts supplied by reference TRBV2 and TRBJ2-7, is EPEVTQTPSHQVTQMGQEVILRCVPISNHLYFYWYRQILGQKVEFLVSFYNNEISEKSEIFDDQFSVERPDGSNFTLKIRSTKLEDSAMYFCASSDRVAREQYFGPGTRLTVT.

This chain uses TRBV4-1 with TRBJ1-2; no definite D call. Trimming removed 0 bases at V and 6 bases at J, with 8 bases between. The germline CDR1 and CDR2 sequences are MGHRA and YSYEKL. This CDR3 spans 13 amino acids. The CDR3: CASSQEVSNGYTF. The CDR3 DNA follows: TGCGCCAGCAGCCAAGAAGTCTCCAATGGCTACACCTTC.